The entry that follows covers one T cell receptor (beta chain) sequence. Its antigen is not known. This sample was included in a study of cytomegalovirus exposure and HLA in healthy donors. The study's findings and limits: Associated with cytomegalovirus, according to the listing, were around 170 TCR beta chains.

Data came from immunoSEQ multiplex PCR; TCRdb stores just in-frame clones and leaves some out. The repertoire includes fewer than 85,000 clones, around 96% of them detected once, and about 1.3% sits in the top ten. The sample was PBMCs. This TCR was sampled from a woman aged 18-29 years in good health and CMV-seronegative.

The CDR3 sequence: CASSRVGVYEAFF. The DNA for the CDR3 is TGTGCCAGTAGTAGGGTAGGGGTATATGAAGCTTTCTTT. The chain recombines TRBV19 with TRBJ1-1, with a possible D match to TRBD1 (5 bases). The CDR3 is made up of 13 amino acids. V lost 4 bases, J lost 7 bases, and 13 bases lay in between. CDR1 is LNHDA, CDR2 SQIVND, per germline (reference sequence).